These 8 T cell receptor beta chains were all obtained from the same sample, sequenced in a study of Ad26.COV2.S vaccination and SARS-CoV-2 variants. Specified treatment: roughly 19 received Ad26.COV2.S at low or high dose, single or two shots; 5 received placebo; per-sample allocation not given. Specimen acquisition occurred on day 63 following the initial vaccine or placebo injection. Sequenced by immunoSEQ multiplex PCR; TCRdb stores in-frame clones only, minus some. Of a few hundred thousand clones listed, 87% are singletons. The sample consisted of peripheral blood, taken in a trial of Ad26.COV2.S vaccine versus placebo. Receptors were obtained from a person between 18 and 59 years old who received the Ad26.COV2.S COVID-19 vaccine or a placebo.

This rearrangement joins TRBV7-3 to TRBJ2-2; D unresolved. Trimming pared 5 bases from V and 0 bases from J, leaving 10 bases between. The CDR3 covers 15 residues. Germline-derived CDR1 and CDR2 are SGHTA and FQGTGA. CDR3 bases: TGTGCCAGCAGCCCCTACTCCGCGAACACCGGGGAGCTGTTTTTT. It translates to CASSPYSANTGELFF.

This chain connects TRBV7-9 to TRBJ1-2; 8 nucleotides line up with TRBD1. Trimming cost V 5 bases and J 4 bases; bases outside gene matches: 9. CDR3 length: 15 amino acids. CDR1 and CDR2 (germline): SEHNR, FQNEAQ (reference sequence). CDR3 in DNA: TGTGCCAGCAGCCCGAGGGGGGACAGGTTCTATGGCTACACCTTC. It encodes CASSPRGDRFYGYTF. Variable domain in full (rest from reference TRBV7-9 and TRBJ1-2): DTGVSQNPRHKITKRGQNVTFRCDPISEHNRLYWYRQTLGQGPEFLTYFQNEAQLEKSRLLSDRFSAERPKGSFSTLEIQRTEQGDSAMYLCASSPRGDRFYGYTFGSGTRLTVV.

V usage is TRBV6-5 and J usage is TRBJ2-1; 8 bases are shared with TRBD2. Germline loops: CDR1 MNHEY, CDR2 SVGAGI. V was pared by 5 bases and J by 3 bases, with 6 bases of the junction left unmatched. The CDR3 loop spans 15 amino acids. The CDR3 loop reads CASSQTSVYYNEQFF. CDR3 nucleotide sequence: TGTGCCAGCAGTCAGACTAGCGTATACTACAATGAGCAGTTCTTC.

The J gene is TRBJ1-2, the V gene TRBV4-3, with D perhaps TRBD1 (6 bases). The CDR3 is 14 residues long. Trimming left V 4 bases short and J 8 bases short, with 17 bases between. Germline loops: CDR1 LGHNA, CDR2 YSLEER. The CDR3 spells CASSPVGQGRGYTF. The CDR3 region has the DNA TGCGCCAGCAGCCCCGTAGGGCAGGGGAGAGGCTACACCTTC.

This chain links TRBV6-1 with TRBJ1-4; D unclear. Trimming pared 1 base from V and 7 bases from J, leaving 7 bases between. Germline loops: CDR1 MNHNS, CDR2 SASEGT. The CDR3 extends over 13 amino acids. The CDR3 coding sequence is TGTGCCAGCAGTGAAGTCAGGAGTGAAAAACTGTTTTTT. Protein: CASSEVRSEKLFF.

The chain carries TRBV5-5 and TRBJ1-4; D unresolved. V lost 4 bases to trimming and J lost 5 bases, with 12 bases between them. This CDR3 comprises 14 residues. CDR1 is SGHKS, CDR2 YYEKEE, per germline (reference sequence). The CDR3 DNA reads as TGTGCCAGCAGCCCGGGGTACGGGAATGAAAAACTGTTTTTT. Encoded protein: CASSPGYGNEKLFF. The whole variable domain, remainder taken from reference TRBV5-5 and TRBJ1-4, is DAGVTQSPTHLIKTRGQQVTLRCSPISGHKSVSWYQQVLGQGPQFIFQYYEKEERGRGNFPDRFSARQFPNYSSELNVNALLLGDSALYLCASSPGYGNEKLFFGSGTQLSVL.

The V call is TRBV18, the J call TRBJ2-7; no clear D gene. V was shortened by 2 bases and J by 2 bases, with 7 bases between the two germline ends. Germline V gene sequence: CDR1 KGHSH, CDR2 LQKENI. This CDR3 spans 13 amino acids. CDR3 protein: CASSPGRPYEQYV. DNA for the CDR3: TGTGCCAGCTCACCAGGGCGCCCCTACGAGCAGTACGTC.

This clone was detected only a few times. V is TRBV19 and J is TRBJ1-5, with a tentative D call TRBD1 (5 bases). This CDR3 has 16 amino acids. The V end was cut by 5 bases, the J end by 5 bases, with 19 bases between. Germline V CDR1 and CDR2: LNHDA, SQIVND (reference sequence). The CDR3 DNA reads TGTGCCAGTAGTTCCAGGAGTCAGGGTCTCTATCAGCCCCAGCATTTT. Translating gives CASSSRSQGLYQPQHF. Looking up the rest from reference TRBV19 and TRBJ1-5 gives the full variable domain: DGGITQSPKYLFRKEGQNVTLSCEQNLNHDAMYWYRQDPGQGLRLIYYSQIVNDFQKGDIAEGYSVSREKKESFPLTVTSAQKNPTAFYLCASSSRSQGLYQPQHFGDGTRLSIL.